This T cell receptor (beta chain) is from a study of blood T cell repertoires in COVID-19. Study-level background: From the United States, Italy and Spain came samples of acute and convalescent COVID-19. PBMCs, B-cell-depleted T cells, or T cells were the source of the cDNA or gDNA that made up the material.

This clone was counted a single time. TCRdb's table, derived via immunoSEQ multiplex PCR, lists solely in-frame clones and lacks some. The sample records 55,000 to 65,000 clones, roughly 88% being singletons. Germline V CDR1 and CDR2: LNHNV, YYDKDF (reference sequence). Trimming pared 3 bases from V and 0 bases from J, leaving 9 bases between. The CDR3 has 15 residues. The receptor was isolated from a man aged 60 to 69 with acute or convalescent COVID-19. Specimen: peripheral blood. V and J are TRBV15 and TRBJ2-1; D call uncertain. In DNA form, the CDR3 reads TGTGCCACCAGCAGTCAAGCGAGCTCCTACAATGAGCAGTTCTTC. Translation: CATSSQASSYNEQFF. The variable domain in full, with the rest retrieved from reference TRBV15 and TRBJ2-1, is DAMVIQNPRYQVTQFGKPVTLSCSQTLNHNVMYWYQQKSSQAPKLLFHYYDKDFNNEADTPDNFQSRRPNTSFCFLDIRSPGLGDTAMYLCATSSQASSYNEQFFGPGTRLTVL.